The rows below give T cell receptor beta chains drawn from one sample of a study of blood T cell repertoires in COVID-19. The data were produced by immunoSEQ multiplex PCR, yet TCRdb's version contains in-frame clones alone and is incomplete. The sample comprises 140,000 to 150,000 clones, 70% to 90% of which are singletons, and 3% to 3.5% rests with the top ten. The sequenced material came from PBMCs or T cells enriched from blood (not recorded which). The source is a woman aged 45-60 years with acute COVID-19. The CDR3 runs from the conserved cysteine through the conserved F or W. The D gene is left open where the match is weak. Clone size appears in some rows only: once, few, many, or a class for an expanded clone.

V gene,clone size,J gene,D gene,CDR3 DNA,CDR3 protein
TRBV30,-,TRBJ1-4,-,TGTGCCTATAAAGACAGAAATGATGAAAAACTGTTTTTT,CAYKDRNDEKLFF
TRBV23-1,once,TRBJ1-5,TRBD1,TGCGCCAGCAGTCCTCCCTCCGACAGGGAGTATCAGCCCCAGCATTTT,CASSPPSDREYQPQHF
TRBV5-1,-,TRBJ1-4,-,TGCGCCAGCAGCTTGCGGAGGGGTTTGAGGCCTAATGAAAAACTGTTTTTT,CASSLRRGLRPNEKLFF
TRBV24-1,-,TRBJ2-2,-,TGTGCCACCAGTGACCCGGGAGCGGACACCGGGGAGCTGTTTTTT,CATSDPGADTGELFF
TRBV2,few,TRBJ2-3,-,TGTGCCAGCCGATCCCCAGCAGGGGATAGCACAGATACGCAGTATTTT,CASRSPAGDSTDTQYF
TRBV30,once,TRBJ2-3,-,TGTGCCTGGAGTCGAGGATTTTCAGATACGCAGTATTTT,CAWSRGFSDTQYF
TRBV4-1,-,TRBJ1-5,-,TGCGCCAGCAGCCAAGGGGGGGGCAGCAATCAGCCCCAGCATTTT,CASSQGGGSNQPQHF
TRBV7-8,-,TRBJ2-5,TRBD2,TGTGCCAGCAGCTCATTAGCGGGGGGGGAGACCCAGTACTTC,CASSSLAGGETQYF
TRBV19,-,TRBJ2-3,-,TGTGCCAGTAGTATAGGAGGTGGCCAGCTTGATACGCAGTATTTT,CASSIGGGQLDTQYF
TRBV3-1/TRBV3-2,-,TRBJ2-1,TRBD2,TGTGCCAGCAGTATGACTAGCCGAACCTACAATGAGCAGTTCTTC,CASSMTSRTYNEQFF
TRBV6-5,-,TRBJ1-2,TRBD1,TGTGCCAGCACCCGAGGGACAGGGGCGAGCGGCTACACCTTC,CASTRGTGASGYTF
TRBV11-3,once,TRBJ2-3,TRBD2,TGTGCCAGCAGCTTATTAAAGTTAGCGGGAGGGCTATTTGTCGCAGATACGCAGTATTTT,CASSLLKLAGGLFVADTQYF
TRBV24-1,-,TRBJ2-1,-,TGTGCCACCAGTGATCACAGGGAGATGGCCTACAATGAGCAGTTCTTC,CATSDHREMAYNEQFF
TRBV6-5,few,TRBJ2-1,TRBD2,TGTGCCAGCAGTTACTCGACTAGCGGACACAATGAGCAGTTCTTC,CASSYSTSGHNEQFF
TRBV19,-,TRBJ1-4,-,TGTGCCAGTACCCCCGGGGGAGCAACTAATGAAAAACTGTTTTTT,CASTPGGATNEKLFF
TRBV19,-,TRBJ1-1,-,TGTGCCAGTAGTATCTTCACTGAAGCTTTCTTT,CASSIFTEAFF
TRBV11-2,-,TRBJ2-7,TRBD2,TGTGCCAGCAGCTTAGGGTTTAGCGGGAGTTACGAGCAGTACTTC,CASSLGFSGSYEQYF
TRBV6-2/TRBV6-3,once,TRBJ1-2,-,TGTGCCAGCAGTCCCACCGCCGGTCCGCCCCGAGGCTACACCTTC,CASSPTAGPPRGYTF
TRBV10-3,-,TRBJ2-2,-,TGTGCCATCAGTGCGGGTCAACAGAACACCGGGGAGCTGTTTTTT,CAISAGQQNTGELFF
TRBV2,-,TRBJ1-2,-,TGTGCCAGCAGTGATGAGGGCAGAATAATTAACTATGGCTACACCTTC,CASSDEGRIINYGYTF
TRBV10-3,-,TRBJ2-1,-,TGTGCCACTTATGGGGCTAAGGATGAGCAGTTCTTC,CATYGAKDEQFF
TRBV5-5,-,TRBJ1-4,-,TGTGCCAGCACCCCGCGGCTTGGGAGTGAAAAACTGTTTTTT,CASTPRLGSEKLFF